This entry is about one TCR beta chain. Its antigen is currently unknown. In the PCR, 60 Vbeta and 13 Jbeta primers were used. TCRdb's copy holds only in-frame clones and misses some; the assay was immunoSEQ multiplex PCR. Of about 220,000 clones listed, roughly 70% are singletons. This entry is derived from a study of cytomegalovirus exposure and HLA in healthy donors. Study outcomes and limitations: From TCR beta sequences, most subjects' HLA-A and HLA-B alleles were reportedly predicted accurately.

Germline V gene sequence: CDR1 SGHTA, CDR2 FQGTGA. The length of the CDR3 is 13 residues. V was clipped by 3 bases and J by 5 bases; unmatched bases: 1. The sequence came from a woman aged 25 to 45 in good health and CMV-seronegative. The rearrangement uses TRBV7-3 and TRBJ2-7; 10 nucleotides align to TRBD1. Sequences were obtained from PBMCs. The chain's CDR3 is CASSLDRGDEQYF. CDR3 sequence (DNA): TGTGCCAGCAGCTTGGACAGGGGGGACGAGCAGTACTTC.